The sequence of this T cell receptor (beta chain) was determined in a study of blood T cell repertoires in COVID-19. The wider study: From the United States, Italy and Spain came samples of acute and convalescent COVID-19.

CDR3 size: 15 residues. Losses at the gene ends were 2 bases for V and 0 bases for J; bases not matched to a gene: 3. Germline V CDR1 and CDR2: GTSNPN, SVGIG (reference sequence). Sequencing was performed with immunoSEQ multiplex PCR; in TCRdb, only in-frame clones are kept and a portion is missing. The sample contains a few hundred thousand clones, 80% to 90% of which appear only once. The sample taken for sequencing was PBMCs or T cells enriched from blood (not recorded which). The J gene is TRBJ1-4, the V gene TRBV30; 7 positions match TRBD1. This receptor was obtained from a man between 25 and 39 years old who had recovered from COVID-19. CDR3 sequence (DNA): TGTGCCTGGAGTCAGGGGGGTACAACTAATGAAAAACTGTTTTTT. This translates into CAWSQGGTTNEKLFF. Using reference TRBV30 and TRBJ1-4 for the parts outside the CDR3, the full variable domain is SQTIHQWPATLVQPVGSPLSLECTVEGTSNPNLYWYRQAAGRGLQLLFYSVGIGQISSEVPQNLSASRPQDRQFILSSKKLLLSDSGFYLCAWSQGGTTNEKLFFGSGTQLSVL.